The present T cell receptor beta chain was sequenced within a study of blood T cells in healthy people across ages. This clonotype was seen only once. It was with a sample-barcoded 5' primer and a J-beta primer mix that a second PCR of roughly 7 to 11 cycles was run. Researchers report that a template-switch adaptor with 12 random nucleotides tagged each cDNA molecule. Each of the samples gave a minimum of 2.5 million paired-end reads that contained CDR3. Via MiXCR, TCRdb re-called the 5' RACE reads, giving one row per CDR3 protein. This repertoire shows about 830,000 distinct CDR3 sequences, over 45% found once; its top ten account for about 20%. Each sample provided at least 5 micrograms of extracted total RNA. There are 13 residues in the CDR3. The germline gives CDR1 SQVTM, CDR2 ANQGSEA.

This sequence was found in a man aged 25-45 years in good health. The sample was blood. V is TRBV29-1 and J is TRBJ2-4; D is undetermined. Gene TRBJ2-7 matches the end of the DNA better, so the J call may be wrong. CDR3 protein: CSVVTRHSYEQYF. The CDR3 nucleotides are TGCAGCGTCGTTACACGACACTCCTACGAGCAGTACTTC.